The 10 T cell receptor beta chains presented below share a single source sample, sequenced in a study of blood T cell repertoires in COVID-19 (dated by TCRdb to about 2020). Library method: the immunoSEQ multiplex PCR assay. In TCRdb, the immuneACCESS table is reduced to in-frame sequences with V and J assigned. These tables do not hold every clone; where another copy was compared, an unresolved V gene accounts for under half, and the others remain unexplained. The sample table records over 130,000 clones; around 88% of these occur just once. The ten biggest clones cover roughly 30% of the sample. The sequenced material came from peripheral blood. The receptors come from a human donor in a cohort sampled during active COVID-19.

The rearrangement links TRBV6-5 to TRBJ2-5, with a weak D call TRBD1 (5 bases). The V gene lost 4 bases and the J gene lost 1 base, with 7 bases spanning the gap. Germline CDR1 reads MNHEY; CDR2 reads SVGAGI. CDR3 size: 13 residues. As DNA, the CDR3 is TGTGCCAGCAGTTGGGGCCCCCAAGAGACCCAGTACTTC. Its translation: CASSWGPQETQYF.

This clone was recorded only once. The gene calls are TRBV27 and TRBJ2-5, with D unresolved. The germline CDR1 and CDR2 sequences are MNHEY and SMNVEV (reference sequence). The CDR3 totals 14 residues. The V and J ends lost 4 bases and 2 bases respectively, with 11 bases between them. The CDR3 region is CASSSGSLQETQYF. Here the CDR3 DNA reads TGTGCCAGCAGTTCAGGCAGTTTACAAGAGACCCAGTACTTC.

The V gene is TRBV6-5, the J gene TRBJ2-1; TRBD2 is a possible D gene (7 bases). CDR1 and CDR2 from the germline V gene are MNHEY and SVGAGI. CDR3 size: 14 residues. The V end lost 11 bases, the J end lost 4 bases, and 18 bases lay between the germline ends. The chain's CDR3 is CAARGAGFYNEQFF. In DNA, the CDR3 is TGTGCCGCTCGGGGGGCGGGGTTTTACAATGAGCAGTTCTTC.

The chain is built from TRBV7-2 and TRBJ2-3; TRBD2 matches at 11 bases. The germline V gene has CDR1 SGHTA and CDR2 FQGNSA. The CDR3 spans 17 residues. Losses at the gene ends were 2 bases for V and 4 bases for J; bases not matched to a gene: 8. The CDR3 coding sequence is TGTGCCAGCAGCTTAATTAGCGGGGGGGTCCCCCCAGATACGCAGTATTTT. Translating gives CASSLISGGVPPDTQYF.

The CDR3 spells CASSLGSYNEQFF. For the CDR3, the DNA is TGTGCCAGCAGCCTCGGGTCCTACAATGAGCAGTTCTTC. The rearrangement joins TRBV7-8 to TRBJ2-1; no firm D call. Germline lookup yields CDR1 SGHVS and CDR2 FQNEAQ. V was clipped by 5 bases and J by 1 base, with 6 bases between them. CDR3 length: 13 residues.

This clone has only one observation. V usage is TRBV7-8 and J usage is TRBJ2-3, with 10 bases aligning to TRBD2. After removal of 5 bases from V and 0 bases from J, the junction contained 5 bases not matched to a gene. This CDR3 comprises 16 residues. Germline V gene data show CDR1 as SGHVS and CDR2 as FQNEAQ. The CDR3 DNA follows: TGTGCCAGCAGCCGAACTAGCGGGGCTAGCACAGATACGCAGTATTTT. This encodes CASSRTSGASTDTQYF.

CDR3 in DNA: TGTGCCACCAACCCGGGGGCAGATACGCAGTATTTT. The encoded protein is CATNPGADTQYF. The chain employs TRBV10-3 and TRBJ2-3; D is perhaps TRBD2 (6 bases). Germline V gene data show CDR1 as ENHRY and CDR2 as SYGVKD. V was pared by 10 bases and J by 4 bases, with 12 bases between. The CDR3 covers 12 residues.

This clone was picked up one time. The chain uses TRBV3-1 (or the pseudogene TRBV3-2) and TRBJ1-6; D gene ambiguous. Germline-derived CDR1 and CDR2 are LGHDT and YNNKEL (reference sequence). The V and J ends lost 1 base and 7 bases respectively, with 17 bases between them. CDR3 length equals 17 residues. The CDR3 region has the DNA TGTGCCAGCAGCCAAGCTCGTGGACGGAGGGAGAATTCACCCCTCCACTTT. Its protein is CASSQARGRRENSPLHF.

This clone was seen a handful of times. The V call is TRBV5-6, the J call TRBJ1-6; 9 bases line up with TRBD1. The CDR3 has 14 residues. The germline CDR1 and CDR2 sequences are SGHDT and YYEEEE. V lost 5 bases, J lost 7 bases, and 4 bases stayed unmatched. This CDR3 reads CASRTGTGNSPLHF. In DNA, the CDR3 is TGTGCCAGCAGGACCGGGACAGGGAATTCACCCCTCCACTTT. Complete variable domain (other parts from reference TRBV5-6 and TRBJ1-6): DAGVTQSPTHLIKTRGQQVTLRCSPKSGHDTVSWYQQALGQGPQFIFQYYEEEERQRGNFPDRFSGHQFPNYSSELNVNALLLGDSALYLCASRTGTGNSPLHFGNGTRLTVT.

The chain couples TRBV5-5 to TRBJ1-4; TRBD1 agrees at 11 bases. The CDR3 runs 15 residues. The J segment lost 8 bases and the V segment lost 4 bases, leaving 7 bases of the junction unmatched. Germline CDR1 SGHKS, CDR2 YYEKEE (reference sequence). In DNA, the CDR3 is TGTGCCAGCAGCCCGGGACAGGGGGTGAGCGAAAAACTGTTTTTT. Translating gives CASSPGQGVSEKLFF.